This T cell receptor (beta chain) emerged from a study of T-cell reconstitution after alpha-beta-depleted transplantation in children (dated by TCRdb to about 2016). Regarding the complete study: Using TCR repertoire profiling, the study followed T-cell immune reconstitution in a quantitative way in children after TCRalphabeta/CD19-depleted allogeneic hematopoietic cell transplantation.

The treatment or condition label of this sample denotes: allogeneic hematopoietic cell transplantation with graft depleted of TCRalphabeta T cells and CD19 B cells. Transplant recipients were children who received TCRalphabeta/CD19-depleted allogeneic hematopoietic cell grafts. Overall study results and their limits: The frequencies of hyperexpanded clones fell over the following months, and after one year, T-cell counts and TCRbeta diversity were mostly attributed to newly produced T cells. About two months after transplant, the apparently early recovery of alphabetaT-cell counts reportedly depended on just several hundred clones that had expanded rapidly and came from non-depleted graft cells. The high TCRbeta diversity at day 60 in some patients was ascribed to recipient T cells and intrathymic progenitors that had survived conditioning.

From the cysteine up to the phenylalanine, the CDR3 has a length of 15 residues. The read is trimmed to its CDR3 DNA, 45 bases read in frame from base 1. The CDR1 and CDR2 encoded by the germline V gene are KGHSH and LQKENI. Clipping removes 3 bases from V and 3 bases from J, with 7 as the unmatched junction base count. Concerning this clonotype itself: The target of this receptor is not known. Base quality data are lacking; no much larger clone is found one base away.

The library relied on PCR. The instrument was an Illumina HiSeq 2500. Molecular barcoding was employed in the preparation of TCR libraries, with unique molecular identifiers being used to normalize TCRbeta repertoire quantification. TCRdb applied fastp at Q25 and MiXCR to the public reads, then kept only in-frame beta chains. Every CDR3 protein is listed once, alongside the most common genes and DNA of its rows. The sample table holds almost 250,000 distinct CDR3 sequences, of which about 26% were seen once. The ten largest make up over 2.5% of the sample. The sequence links TRBV18 to TRBJ2-5; the central 7 bases match TRBD1. The receptor was derived from a girl aged 2-15 years with Fanconi anemia, due to receive a stem cell transplant. Specimen: PBMCs, collected before TCRalphabeta/CD19-depleted stem cell transplant. The CDR3 region reads CASSPQGDRKETQYF. The DNA sequence is TGTGCCAGCTCACCGCAAGGGGACAGAAAAGAGACCCAGTACTTC.